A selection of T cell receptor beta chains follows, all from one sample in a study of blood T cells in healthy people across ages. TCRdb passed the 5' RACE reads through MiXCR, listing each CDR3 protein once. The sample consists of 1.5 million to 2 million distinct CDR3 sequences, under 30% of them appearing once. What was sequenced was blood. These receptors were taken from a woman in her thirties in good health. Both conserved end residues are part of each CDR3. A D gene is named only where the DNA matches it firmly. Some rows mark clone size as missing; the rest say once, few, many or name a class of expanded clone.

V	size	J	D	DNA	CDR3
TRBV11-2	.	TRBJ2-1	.	TGTGCCAGCAGCTTAGATAGGGGGGGGACAAAGGCCCAGTTCTTC	CASSLDRGGTKAQFF
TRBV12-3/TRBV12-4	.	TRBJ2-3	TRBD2	TGTGCCAGCAGTGAACTCCTAGCGGGGACAGATACGCAGTATTTT	CASSELLAGTDTQYF
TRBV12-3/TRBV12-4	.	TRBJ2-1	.	TGTGCCAGCATCTCCACGGCGCTGAGCTCCTACAATGAGCAGTTCTTC	CASISTALSSYNEQFF
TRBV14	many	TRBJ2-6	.	TGTGCCAGCAGCCTAGAGGCTGGGGCCAACGTCCTGACTTTC	CASSLEAGANVLTF
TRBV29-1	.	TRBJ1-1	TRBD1	TGCAGCGTTCATTGGACAGGAGGAACTGAAGCTTTCTTT	CSVHWTGGTEAFF
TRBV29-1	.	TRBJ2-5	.	TGCAGCGTTGCGGCCTTGGGGGAGACCCAGTACTTC	CSVAALGETQYF
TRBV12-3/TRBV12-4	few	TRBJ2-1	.	TGTGCCACCGGAGGGGGGGGGGATGAGCAGTTCTTC	CATGGGGDEQFF
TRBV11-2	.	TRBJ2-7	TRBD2	TGTGCCAGCAGCGGACACCAGACTAGCGGAAGCTCCTACAATGAGCAGTACTTC	CASSGHQTSGSSYNEQYF
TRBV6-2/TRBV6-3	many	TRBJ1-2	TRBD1	TGTGCCAGCCAACGGGACAGAACTCACGGAGGCTACACCTTC	CASQRDRTHGGYTF
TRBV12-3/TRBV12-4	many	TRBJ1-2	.	TGTGCCAGCAGTTTCCAGGGAGTAAACTATGGCTACACCTTC	CASSFQGVNYGYTF
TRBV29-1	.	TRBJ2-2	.	TGCAGCGCCAAGAGGACAGAAAACACCGGGGAGCTGTTTTTT	CSAKRTENTGELFF
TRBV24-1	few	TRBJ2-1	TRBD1	TGTGCCACCAGTGATTTGCGAGGGGGCTTGGAGCAGTTCTTC	CATSDLRGGLEQFF
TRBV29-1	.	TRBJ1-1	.	TGCAGCGTTACTCCCTTAGGGTTCATGAACACTGAAGCTTTCTTT	CSVTPLGFMNTEAFF
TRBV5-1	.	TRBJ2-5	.	TGCGCCAGCAGCCCTCCCCCGGTTAACCAAGAGACCCAGTACTTC	CASSPPPVNQETQYF
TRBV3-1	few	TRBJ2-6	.	TGTGCCAGCAGCCAAGATTCAGGGACCGGGGCCAACGTCCTGACTTTC	CASSQDSGTGANVLTF
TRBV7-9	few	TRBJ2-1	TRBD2	TGTGCCAGCAGCCTCGGGACTAGCGGGTACAATGCGCAGTTCTTC	CASSLGTSGYNAQFF
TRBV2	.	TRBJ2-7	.	TGTGCCAGCAGCCGGGAGAGTACCTACGAGCAGTACTTC	CASSRESTYEQYF
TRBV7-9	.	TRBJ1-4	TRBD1	TGTGCCATCAGGCGGACAGGGGGGAATGAAAAACTGTTTTTT	CAIRRTGGNEKLFF
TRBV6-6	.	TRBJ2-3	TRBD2	TGTGCCAGCAGTTCGCGGACTAGCAGCACAGATACGCAGTATTTT	CASSSRTSSTDTQYF
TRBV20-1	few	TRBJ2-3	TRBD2	TGCAGTGCTCCCCCTGGCGGGAGAACAGATACGCAGTATTTT	CSAPPGGRTDTQYF
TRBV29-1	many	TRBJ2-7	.	TGCAGCGTTGCCAACCAGGCAACCCACGAGCAGTACTTC	CSVANQATHEQYF
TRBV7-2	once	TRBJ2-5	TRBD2	TGTGCCAGCAACAACGGGACTAGCGAGAGGGAGCAGTACTTC	CASNNGTSEREQYF
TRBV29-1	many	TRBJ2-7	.	TGCGGCGTTGAAGAAAGTAACAGGGTGTACGACGAGCAGTACTTC	CGVEESNRVYDEQYF
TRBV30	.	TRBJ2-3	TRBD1	TGTGCCTGGACCGGGACAGCACGCGATACGCAGTATTTT	CAWTGTARDTQYF
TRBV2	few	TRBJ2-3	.	TGTGCCAGCAGTGAAGAGGGCGAGGATACGCAGTATTTT	CASSEEGEDTQYF
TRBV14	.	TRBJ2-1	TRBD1	TGTGCCAGCAGCCATACCGGGACAGGGGGCCGGGATGAGCAGTTCTTC	CASSHTGTGGRDEQFF
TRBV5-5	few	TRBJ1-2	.	TGTGCCAGCAGCCGAGAACAGGGTCAAAGCTATGGCTACACCTTC	CASSREQGQSYGYTF
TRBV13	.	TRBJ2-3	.	TGTGCCAGCAGCTCCCGGGACGGCGCCACAGATACGCAGTATTTT	CASSSRDGATDTQYF
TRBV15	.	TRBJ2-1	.	TGTGCCACCAGCAAGACAGGGCGGGATTACAATGAGCAGTTCTTC	CATSKTGRDYNEQFF
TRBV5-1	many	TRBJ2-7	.	TGCGCCAGCAGCCCCGTTGAAGCATCCTACGAGCAGTACTTC	CASSPVEASYEQYF
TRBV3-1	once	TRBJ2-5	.	TGTGCCAGCAGCCCCCCGTGGGATGAGCAGTACTTC	CASSPPWDEQYF
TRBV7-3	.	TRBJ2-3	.	TGTGCCAGCAGCTTAATCGTGGCCGGGGGCGGTGATACGCAGTATTTT	CASSLIVAGGGDTQYF
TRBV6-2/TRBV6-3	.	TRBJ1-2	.	TGTGCCAGCAGGACCACCGGGACCCGCTATGGCTACACCTTC	CASRTTGTRYGYTF
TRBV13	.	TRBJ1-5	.	TGTGCCAGCAGCCTATACTCCCAGTCCAATCAGCCCCAGCATTTT	CASSLYSQSNQPQHF
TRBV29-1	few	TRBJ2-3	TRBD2	TGCAGCGTTGGGCCCGGGGGGGGAGGAACAGATACGCAGTATTTT	CSVGPGGGGTDTQYF
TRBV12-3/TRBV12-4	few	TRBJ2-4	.	TGTGCCAGCAGTTTAAGGCAGATTAAAAACATTCAGTACTTC	CASSLRQIKNIQYF
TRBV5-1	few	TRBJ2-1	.	TGCGCCAGCAGCTTGCAGGGAGACCTCTACAATGAGCAGTTCTTC	CASSLQGDLYNEQFF
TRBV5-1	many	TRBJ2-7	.	TGCGCCAGCAGCCCCACCGGGACATCCGGCTACGAGCAGTACTTC	CASSPTGTSGYEQYF
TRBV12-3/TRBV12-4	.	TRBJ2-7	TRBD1	TGTGCCAGCAGTTGGACAGGGACAGACGAGCAGTACTTC	CASSWTGTDEQYF
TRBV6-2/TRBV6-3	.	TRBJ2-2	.	TGTGCCAGCAGTTATGAAAGGGTGGACACCGGGGAGCTATTTTTT	CASSYERVDTGELFF
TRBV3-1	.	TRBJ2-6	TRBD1	TGTGCCAGCAGCCAAGGCGGACAGGGGGCTGTCCGTGCGGCCAACGTCCTGACTTTC	CASSQGGQGAVRAANVLTF
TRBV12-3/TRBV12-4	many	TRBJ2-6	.	TGTGCCAGCAGTTTCGGGGCAGGGCTTAAGTCTGGGGCCAACGTCCTGACTTTC	CASSFGAGLKSGANVLTF
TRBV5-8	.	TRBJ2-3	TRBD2	TGTGCCAGCAGCTTGGAGAAACTAGCGGGAGTTTATACAGATACGCAGTATTTT	CASSLEKLAGVYTDTQYF
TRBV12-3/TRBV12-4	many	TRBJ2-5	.	TGTGCCAGCAGTTTAATTTTAAAAGAGACCCAGTACTTC	CASSLILKETQYF
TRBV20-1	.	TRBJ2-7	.	TGCAGTGCTAGACCTTCCCTCTGGGACATAACCTACGAGCAGTACTTC	CSARPSLWDITYEQYF
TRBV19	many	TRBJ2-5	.	TGTGCCAGCAGTTCGCTGGGGGAGGAGACCCAGTACTTC	CASSSLGEETQYF
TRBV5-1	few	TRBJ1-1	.	TGCGCCAGCAGCTTGGATGGAATAAACACTGAAGCTTTCTTT	CASSLDGINTEAFF
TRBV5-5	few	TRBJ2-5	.	TGTGCCAGCAGCCTCGGGGGAGTGGTAGAGACCCAGTACTTC	CASSLGGVVETQYF
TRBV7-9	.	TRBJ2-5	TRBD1	TGTGCCAGCAGCTTTCTCGACAGGGGTCAAGAGACCCAGTACTTC	CASSFLDRGQETQYF
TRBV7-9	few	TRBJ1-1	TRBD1	TGTGCCAGCAGACCAGACAGGGAGACTGAAGCTTTCTTT	CASRPDRETEAFF
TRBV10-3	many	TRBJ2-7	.	TGTGCCATCAGTGAATCTTATTACGAGCAGTACTTC	CAISESYYEQYF
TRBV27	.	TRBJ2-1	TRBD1	TGTGCCAGCAGTTTACTCGGACAGGCTACCTACAATGAGCAGTTCTTC	CASSLLGQATYNEQFF
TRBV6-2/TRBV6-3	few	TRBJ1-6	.	TGTGCCAGCAGTTACTCGGTGGAATCACCCCTCCACTTT	CASSYSVESPLHF
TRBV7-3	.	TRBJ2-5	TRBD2	TGTGCCAACAGTTCCACCTTAGCGGGGGGAGAAGAGCAGTACTTC	CANSSTLAGGEEQYF
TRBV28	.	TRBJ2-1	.	TGTGCCTGGAGTGTACAGGGCCCTACTGAGCAGTTCTTC	CAWSVQGPTEQFF
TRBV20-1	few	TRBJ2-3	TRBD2	TGCAGTGCCGGGGGGACTAGCGGGAGAACAGATACGCAGTATTTT	CSAGGTSGRTDTQYF